These 23 T cell receptor beta chains originate from one sample sequenced in a study of T cell responses to AZD1222 COVID-19 vaccine. Libraries were prepared by immunoSEQ multiplex PCR; TCRdb keeps only in-frame clonotypes and omits some of them. Of over 90,000 clones in the sample, less than 95% were seen once. Sequenced here: peripheral blood, sampled on day 0 of AZD1222 vaccination. The receptors were sampled from an adult in good health.

This clone turned up a few times. The chain has TRBV6-4 and TRBJ2-6; D may be TRBD2 (6 bases). Germline CDR1 and CDR2: MRHNA and SNTAGT. The ends were cut back, 4 bases at V and 2 bases at J, with 6 bases in the middle. CDR3 size: 14 residues. CDR3 nucleotide sequence: TGTGCCAGCAGTGGACTAGCTGGGGCCAACGTCCTGACTTTC. Its translation is CASSGLAGANVLTF.

This CDR3 is CASSSWGRQETQYF. CDR3 DNA sequence: TGTGCCAGCAGCTCGTGGGGGCGGCAAGAGACCCAGTACTTC. The rearrangement uses TRBV5-4 and TRBJ2-5, with D possibly being TRBD1 (6 bases). The CDR3 has 14 amino acids. Trimming took off 3 bases at V and 2 bases at J, with 11 bases between the two ends. The germline CDR1 and CDR2 sequences are SGHNT and YYREEE (reference sequence).

The chain's CDR3 is CSAPGGGPLLETQYF. The CDR3 region has the DNA TGCAGCGCCCCAGGGGGGGGGCCTCTTTTAGAGACCCAGTACTTC. The chain has TRBV29-1 and TRBJ2-5, with D perhaps assigned TRBD1 or TRBD2 (7 bases each). V dropped 7 bases and J dropped 4 bases, with 22 bases sitting between them. Germline lookup yields CDR1 SQVTM and CDR2 ANQGSEA. CDR3 size: 15 residues.

The chain links TRBV30 to TRBJ1-2; D not certain. Germline CDR1 and CDR2: GTSNPN and SVGIG (reference sequence). CDR3 length: 14 amino acids. Trimming removed 0 bases from V and 6 bases from J, with 14 bases in between. The CDR3 loop reads CAWSVRGESDGYTF. The CDR3 DNA is TGTGCCTGGAGTGTACGCGGGGAGTCGGATGGCTACACCTTC.

The V gene is TRBV5-1, the J gene TRBJ1-1; D is undetermined. Trimming cost V 0 bases and J 1 base, with 13 bases left between them. Germline-derived CDR1 and CDR2 are SGHRS and YFSETQ. The CDR3 totals 16 residues. CDR3 loop: CASSLVWGGRNTEAFF. Written as DNA, the CDR3 is TGCGCCAGCAGCTTGGTTTGGGGAGGGAGGAACACTGAAGCTTTCTTT.

This chain links TRBV14 with TRBJ2-1; TRBD2 matches 8 bases. CDR3 size: 15 residues. Trimming took 2 bases from V and 5 from J; bases not matched to a gene: 5. Germline assignment: CDR1 SGHDN and CDR2 FVKESK. Here the CDR3 DNA reads TGTGCCAGCAGCCAACTTCTAGCGGGTAACAATGAGCAGTTCTTC. Translating it yields CASSQLLAGNNEQFF.

The chain carries TRBV6-5 and TRBJ2-7; TRBD2 aligns across 11 bases. The trim removed 6 bases at V and 1 base at J, leaving 5 bases unmatched. This CDR3 is built from 15 residues. The V gene's germline CDR1 is MNHEY and CDR2 SVGAGI. The CDR3 here is CASRGGTSGSYEQYF. Written as DNA, the CDR3 is TGTGCCAGCAGGGGAGGGACTAGCGGATCCTACGAGCAGTACTTC.

The genes are TRBV4-3 and TRBJ1-6; 7 bases line up with TRBD1. V dropped 0 bases and J dropped 10; count of bases not matched to a gene: 9. The CDR3 is 16 residues long. Per germline, CDR1 LGHNA and CDR2 YSLEER. In DNA form, the CDR3 reads TGCGCCAGCAGCCAAGATCGACAGGGAATATGGTCACCCCTCCACTTT. Its translation is CASSQDRQGIWSPLHF.

The chain links TRBV13 to TRBJ1-1; D not resolved. This CDR3 has 13 residues. V dropped 6 bases and J dropped 2 bases, with 10 bases sitting between them. Germline V gene data show CDR1 as PRHDT and CDR2 as FYEKMQ (reference sequence). The CDR3: CASSSDGNTEAFF. The DNA of the CDR3 is TGTGCCAGCAGTTCCGATGGAAACACTGAAGCTTTCTTT. The variable domain in full, with the rest retrieved from reference TRBV13 and TRBJ1-1, is AAGVIQSPRHLIKEKRETATLKCYPIPRHDTVYWYQQGPGQDPQFLISFYEKMQSDKGSIPDRFSAQQFSDYHSELNMSSLELGDSALYFCASSSDGNTEAFFGQGTRLTVV.

The genes are TRBV5-6 and TRBJ1-5; D possibly corresponds to TRBD1 (5 bases). This CDR3 has 14 residues. Trimming pared 4 bases from V and 4 bases from J, leaving 12 bases between. CDR1 SGHDT and CDR2 YYEEEE come from the germline V gene. The CDR3 bases are TGTGCCAGCAGCGACAGCGGGACGAATCAGCCCCAGCATTTT. Translated: CASSDSGTNQPQHF.

The V call is TRBV6-5, the J call TRBJ2-7; D is unclear. The CDR3 length is 14 residues. V was cut by 2 bases and J by 0 bases, with 8 bases left in between. Germline V gene sequence: CDR1 MNHEY, CDR2 SVGAGI. The CDR3 coding sequence is TGTGCCAGCAGTTACGGGCAAAGCTCCTACGAGCAGTACTTC. It yields the protein CASSYGQSSYEQYF.

This rearrangement joins TRBV29-1 to TRBJ2-7, with a weak D call TRBD2 (6 bases). CDR3 length equals 10 residues. Germline CDR1 and CDR2: SQVTM and ANQGSEA. V gave up 7 bases and J gave up 4 bases, with 8 bases separating them. The CDR3 loop is CSAGDYEQYF. Written as DNA, the CDR3 is TGCAGCGCGGGGGATTACGAGCAGTACTTC.

The chain couples TRBV9 to TRBJ2-1; D may be TRBD1 (5 bases). The length of the CDR3 is 13 residues. In germline, CDR1 is SGDLS, CDR2 YYNGEE. V lost 0 bases, J lost 7 bases, and 8 bases lay in between. The DNA of the CDR3 is TGTGCCAGCAGCGTAGGACAGAAGAATGAGCAGTTCTTC. This codes for CASSVGQKNEQFF.

V and J are TRBV5-1 and TRBJ2-7, with D perhaps TRBD2 (7 bases). CDR1 is SGHRS, CDR2 YFSETQ, per germline. V was cut by 6 bases and J by 4 bases, with 17 bases left in between. CDR3 length: 14 residues. The CDR3 DNA reads TGCGCCAGCACCTATGGGGGGGGGCGGTACGAGCAGTACTTC. Translation: CASTYGGGRYEQYF.

CDR3 sequence: CATSRDRGADYYEQYF. Written as DNA, the CDR3 is TGTGCCACCAGCAGAGATAGGGGGGCCGACTACTACGAGCAGTACTTC. J is TRBJ2-7 and V is TRBV15; D may be TRBD1 or TRBD2 (6 bases each). Germline assignment: CDR1 LNHNV and CDR2 YYDKDF (reference sequence). The CDR3 totals 16 residues. V was cut by 0 bases and J by 3 bases, with 15 bases left in between.

The rearrangement links TRBV6-6 to TRBJ2-5; D possibly corresponds to TRBD2 (6 bases). Trimming stripped 5 bases from V and 4 bases from J, with 23 bases between. Germline V gene data show CDR1 as MNHNY and CDR2 as SVGAGI (reference sequence). CDR3 length: 17 residues. The CDR3 DNA is TGTGCCAGCAGTCCACCCCGGGACTTCACATTATCAGAGACCCAGTACTTC. It is translated as CASSPPRDFTLSETQYF.

The rearrangement joins TRBV15 to TRBJ2-1; TRBD2 matches 14 bases. V shed 0 bases, J shed 5 bases, and the junction held 12 bases outside the gene matches. The CDR3 contains 20 residues. Germline V gives CDR1 LNHNV, CDR2 YYDKDF (reference sequence). DNA for the CDR3: TGTGCCACCAGCAGAGATCAAGGACTAGCGGGGGGAAAGGGCCACAATGAGCAGTTCTTC. It codes for CATSRDQGLAGGKGHNEQFF.

V usage is TRBV9 and J usage is TRBJ2-2; tentatively, D is TRBD1 (5 bases). The length of the CDR3 is 17 residues. Trimming cost V 3 bases and J 5 bases, with 20 bases left between them. The germline V gene has CDR1 SGDLS and CDR2 YYNGEE. The CDR3 spells CASSAQVRVRGTGELFF. The CDR3 nucleotides are TGTGCCAGCAGCGCCCAAGTCAGGGTCCGAGGTACCGGGGAGCTGTTTTTT.

The chain has TRBV30 and TRBJ1-2, with 9 bases lining up with TRBD1. This CDR3 spans 15 amino acids. Trimming at V came to 2 bases and at J to 5 bases, leaving 9 bases not matched to a gene. CDR1 GTSNPN and CDR2 SVGIG come from the germline V gene (reference sequence). CDR3 coding DNA: TGTGCCTGGAGTCTAACAGGGGGCGGTGGGTATGGCTACACCTTC. It yields the protein CAWSLTGGGGYGYTF.

Regarding this clone: The same CDR3 is also encoded by other DNA sequences in this sample. This sequence joins TRBV19 and TRBJ1-6, with D uncertain. V was shortened by 3 bases and J by 6 bases, with 6 bases between the two germline ends. The CDR3 totals 13 residues. Germline CDR1 reads LNHDA; CDR2 reads SQIVND (reference sequence). The CDR3 region is CASSIGGNSPLHF. The CDR3 region has the DNA TGTGCCAGTAGTATTGGCGGTAATTCACCCCTCCACTTT.

The chain carries TRBV14 and TRBJ2-3; 10 bases are a match to TRBD2. This CDR3 has 17 amino acids. Per germline, CDR1 SGHDN and CDR2 FVKESK. J lost 4 bases, V lost 3 bases, and 10 bases had no gene match. The CDR3 DNA reads TGTGCCAGCAGCCATCGAACTAGCGGGGCTTTTGCAGATACGCAGTATTTT. It encodes CASSHRTSGAFADTQYF.

The genes are TRBV18 and TRBJ1-2; 7 positions agree with TRBD1. Trimming at V came to 3 bases and at J to 7 bases, leaving 11 bases not matched to a gene. Per germline, CDR1 KGHSH and CDR2 LQKENI. CDR3 length equals 15 residues. The CDR3 sequence is CASSPREGAKSGYTF. The CDR3 nucleotides read TGTGCCAGCTCACCCCGGGAGGGGGCCAAGAGTGGCTACACCTTC.

V and J are TRBV2 and TRBJ1-1; D unresolved. Germline CDR1 SNHLY, CDR2 FYNNEI. The CDR3 covers 13 residues. V shed 8 bases and J shed 5 bases, with 15 bases lying between them. The DNA for the CDR3 is TGTGCCAGCCGTGGGAACCAGGCAACTGAAGCTTTCTTT. This encodes CASRGNQATEAFF.